These 27 T cell receptor beta chains were all obtained from the same sample, sequenced in a study of vaccination effects on CD4 cells after COVID-19 (dated 2022 in TCRdb). After approximately eleven days of culture, CD4+ T cells were isolated with the EasySep CD4+ T cell isolation kit. Each participant got two doses of an mRNA SARS-CoV-2 vaccine, either BNT162b2 or mRNA-1273. Libraries were constructed by the immunoSEQ multiplex PCR assay. This is the immuneACCESS table as TCRdb keeps it, with only in-frame sequences that have V and J called. A part of the clones is gone; compared with another copy, unresolved V genes explain less than half, and the rest is unexplained. The sample table contains roughly 45,000 clones; only one count was recorded for more than 65% of them. The ten largest clonotypes hold about 9.5% of the sample. The antigens of these receptors remain unknown. Here the sequenced sample was CD4+ T cells from PBMCs cultured without peptide, taken after COVID-19 vaccination. These receptors all come from a human donor who received a COVID-19 vaccine.

The chain combines TRBV10-3 with TRBJ1-6; D call uncertain. Per germline, CDR1 ENHRY and CDR2 SYGVKD. Trimming took off 2 bases at V and 5 bases at J, with 10 bases between the two ends. This CDR3 comprises 15 residues. In nucleotides, the CDR3 is TGTGCCATCAGTGAGGAGGGTAAGAATAATTCACCCCTCCACTTT. Translating gives CAISEEGKNNSPLHF.

This sequence joins TRBV18 and TRBJ2-5, with 9 bases matching TRBD1. There are 14 residues in the CDR3. The V gene's germline CDR1 is KGHSH and CDR2 LQKENI. Trimming took 6 bases from V and 2 from J; bases not matched to a gene: 4. The CDR3, as DNA: TGTGCCAGCTCGCGGGGGACAGGGCAAGAGACCCAGTACTTC. Protein product: CASSRGTGQETQYF. Drawing the rest from reference TRBV18 and TRBJ2-5, the complete variable domain is NAGVMQNPRHLVRRRGQEARLRCSPMKGHSHVYWYRQLPEEGLKFMVYLQKENIIDESGMPKERFSAEFPKEGPSILRIQQVVRGDSAAYFCASSRGTGQETQYFGPGTRLLVL.

The chain is built from TRBV7-2 and TRBJ2-1; TRBD2 matches 8 bases. Germline assignment: CDR1 SGHTA and CDR2 FQGNSA. After removal of 5 bases from V and 0 bases from J, the junction contained 6 bases not matched to a gene. The CDR3 runs to 16 residues. CDR3 sequence reads: CASSLTAGASYNEQFF. As DNA, the CDR3 is TGTGCCAGCAGCCTCACAGCGGGAGCCTCCTACAATGAGCAGTTCTTC.

The genes are TRBV18 and TRBJ1-5; D gene unclear. The V gene's germline CDR1 is KGHSH and CDR2 LQKENI. Trimming removed 2 bases from V and 3 bases from J, with 14 bases in between. The CDR3 totals 16 residues. For the CDR3, the DNA is TGTGCCAGCTCACCAACCGGGTACGGAGCCAATCAGCCCCAGCATTTT. Its protein is CASSPTGYGANQPQHF.

This chain joins TRBV19 and TRBJ1-5; TRBD1 aligns across 8 bases. Germline-derived CDR1 and CDR2 are LNHDA and SQIVND (reference sequence). CDR3 size: 15 residues. V lost 6 bases and J lost 2; bases outside the gene matches: 6. CDR3 sequence: CASRTQGAGNQPQHF. The CDR3 DNA reads as TGTGCCAGTAGGACCCAGGGGGCAGGCAATCAGCCCCAGCATTTT.

This clone was counted between two and nine times. The chain combines TRBV3-1 (or the pseudogene TRBV3-2) with TRBJ2-1; D not resolved. Deletions cut 2 bases from V and 6 bases from J, with 11 bases between. CDR1 and CDR2 (germline): LGHDT, YNNKEL (reference sequence). The CDR3 contains 14 residues. This CDR3 is CASSQFIARNEQFF. The CDR3 DNA reads TGTGCCAGCAGCCAATTTATAGCACGCAATGAGCAGTTCTTC.

V is TRBV19 and J is TRBJ2-3; perhaps TRBD1 as D (6 bases). Germline V gives CDR1 LNHDA, CDR2 SQIVND (reference sequence). The CDR3 consists of 16 residues. Trimming removed 4 bases at V and 2 bases at J, with 16 bases between. The CDR3 here is CASSKQGFPITDTQYF. DNA for the CDR3: TGTGCCAGTAGTAAACAGGGATTTCCAATCACAGATACGCAGTATTTT. The full variable domain, completed using reference TRBV19 and TRBJ2-3, is DGGITQSPKYLFRKEGQNVTLSCEQNLNHDAMYWYRQDPGQGLRLIYYSQIVNDFQKGDIAEGYSVSREKKESFPLTVTSAQKNPTAFYLCASSKQGFPITDTQYFGPGTRLTVL.

The chain links TRBV18 to TRBJ1-2, with D unclear. Germline CDR1 and CDR2: KGHSH and LQKENI. V dropped 3 bases and J dropped 8 bases, with 7 bases sitting between them. CDR3 size: 11 residues. The CDR3 DNA reads as TGTGCCAGCTCACCTGGTGCGGGCTACACCTTC. Amino acids: CASSPGAGYTF.

The V gene is TRBV11-2, the J gene TRBJ2-5; 9 nucleotides align to TRBD2. The germline gives CDR1 SGHAT, CDR2 FQNNGV. J was trimmed by 5 bases and V by 5 bases; bases with no gene match: 15. The CDR3 consists of 17 residues. The CDR3 DNA reads TGTGCCAGCAGCGTCAATGGCGGGGGGGCCCAATCGGAGACCCAGTACTTC. It specifies CASSVNGGGAQSETQYF.

The chain links TRBV6-2 or TRBV6-3 to TRBJ1-1; no clear D. V was cut by 4 bases and J by 3 bases, with 9 bases left in between. The germline gives CDR1 MNHEY, CDR2 SVGEGT. This CDR3 comprises 13 residues. The CDR3 nucleotides are TGTGCCAGCAGTTGGTCAGCCTACACTGAAGCTTTCTTT. Its protein is CASSWSAYTEAFF.

The J gene is TRBJ1-1, the V gene TRBV13; possible D gene TRBD1, 6 bases. The CDR3 is 16 amino acids. Germline V gives CDR1 PRHDT, CDR2 FYEKMQ (reference sequence). V lost 5 bases and J 6 bases, leaving 22 bases between the germline ends. CDR3 coding DNA: TGTGCCAGCAGCCTAATTCGAGGGGGGGGCGTATCTGAAGCTTTCTTT. This translates into CASSLIRGGGVSEAFF. The full variable domain, its missing parts supplied by reference TRBV13 and TRBJ1-1, is AAGVIQSPRHLIKEKRETATLKCYPIPRHDTVYWYQQGPGQDPQFLISFYEKMQSDKGSIPDRFSAQQFSDYHSELNMSSLELGDSALYFCASSLIRGGGVSEAFFGQGTRLTVV.

The CDR3 DNA reads as TGTGCCAGCAGTTCGGGACCGAACTCTGGAAACACCATATATTTT. This sequence encodes CASSSGPNSGNTIYF. The rearrangement uses TRBV6-6 and TRBJ1-3; D is perhaps TRBD1 (5 bases). Germline V gives CDR1 MNHNY, CDR2 SVGAGI (reference sequence). V was trimmed by 4 bases and J by 0 bases, leaving 10 bases between them. The CDR3 consists of 15 residues.

The gene calls are TRBV7-2 and TRBJ2-7; D is unresolved. The V end lost 5 bases, the J end lost 3 bases, and 14 bases lay between the germline ends. In germline, CDR1 is SGHTA, CDR2 FQGNSA. This CDR3 spans 14 amino acids. CDR3 coding DNA: TGTGCCAGCAGCCAGACGGTCCGGATCTACGAGCAGTACTTC. This sequence encodes CASSQTVRIYEQYF.

The CDR3 DNA follows: TGCGCCAGCAGTGAGTCAACGGAGACCCAGTACTTC. Protein: CASSESTETQYF. The J gene is TRBJ2-5, the V gene TRBV10-1; D not certain. In germline, CDR1 is WNHNN, CDR2 SYGVQD (reference sequence). CDR3 size: 12 residues. V was shortened by 0 bases and J by 5 bases, with 4 bases between the two germline ends.

This chain joins TRBV5-1 and TRBJ2-3, with TRBD1 matching 9 bases. The CDR3 length is 14 residues. The germline V gene encodes CDR1 SGHRS and CDR2 YFSETQ. V trimming: 4 bases; J trimming: 4 bases; junction bases outside the gene matches: 4. CDR3 coding DNA: TGCGCCAGCAGCCTGAGACAGGGGGCAGATACGCAGTATTTT. The encoded protein is CASSLRQGADTQYF.

The chain has TRBV6-5 and TRBJ1-1; D may be TRBD1 (5 bases). Germline loops: CDR1 MNHEY, CDR2 SVGAGI. V was pared by 5 bases and J by 6 bases, with 13 bases between. The CDR3 is 13 amino acids. The CDR3 DNA is TGTGCCAGCAGTCCCCCGGGGGGGGCTGAAGCTTTCTTT. Its translation is CASSPPGGAEAFF.

This clone was observed a handful of times. The V gene is TRBV27, the J gene TRBJ2-5; TRBD1 aligns across 9 bases. This CDR3 spans 15 amino acids. After removal of 5 bases from V and 4 bases from J, the junction contained 8 bases not matched to a gene. In germline, CDR1 is MNHEY, CDR2 SMNVEV (reference sequence). CDR3 nucleotides: TGTGCCAGCAGTCCCGGACAGGGGAATGCAGAGACCCAGTACTTC. Amino acid sequence: CASSPGQGNAETQYF.

This clone was picked up one time. The chain joins TRBV6-5 to TRBJ2-7; TRBD1 or TRBD2 may be the D gene (7 bases each). Germline CDR1 is MNHEY and CDR2 is SVGAGI. This CDR3 region has 15 residues. V was cut by 10 bases and J by 0 bases, with 19 bases left in between. CDR3 loop: CATRGEGAGSYEQYF. In nucleotides, the CDR3 is TGTGCCACCAGGGGGGAGGGGGCTGGCTCCTACGAGCAGTACTTC.

This clone has only a few counts. J is TRBJ1-5 and V is TRBV5-1; 7 nucleotides agree with TRBD1. V trimming: 0 bases; J trimming: 0 bases; junction bases outside the gene matches: 15. There are 20 residues in the CDR3. Germline assignment: CDR1 SGHRS and CDR2 YFSETQ. The CDR3 nucleotides read TGCGCCAGCAGCTTGGTACGAAAAGGGGGACAGTCTCATAGCAATCAGCCCCAGCATTTT. This sequence encodes CASSLVRKGGQSHSNQPQHF.

The chain links TRBV9 to TRBJ2-3; 12 positions match TRBD2. The CDR3 is 15 residues long. The V gene end was trimmed by 4 bases and the J gene end by 9 bases; junction bases not matched to a gene: 9. In germline, CDR1 is SGDLS, CDR2 YYNGEE. CDR3 amino acids: CASSKGTSGPITQYF. The CDR3 DNA reads as TGTGCCAGCAGCAAGGGGACTAGCGGGCCCATAACGCAGTATTTT.

The V gene is TRBV7-8, the J gene TRBJ2-7, with 11 bases aligning to TRBD1. Germline loops: CDR1 SGHVS, CDR2 FQNEAQ. The CDR3 sequence is 16 residues long. With 6 bases clipped from V and 3 bases from J, the junction kept 10 bases outside the gene matches. This CDR3 reads CASRPGGQGALYEQYF. CDR3 sequence (DNA): TGTGCCAGCAGGCCAGGAGGACAGGGGGCGCTCTACGAGCAGTACTTC.

The J gene is TRBJ1-4, the V gene TRBV19; D is unclear. The germline V and J ends were trimmed by 6 bases and 8 bases, with 22 bases remaining between them. The CDR3 extends over 16 amino acids. The germline CDR1 and CDR2 sequences are LNHDA and SQIVND (reference sequence). The CDR3 sequence is CASRKTWLDGGEKLFF. DNA of the CDR3: TGTGCCAGTAGAAAAACATGGCTGGACGGAGGGGAAAAACTGTTTTTT.

This rearrangement joins TRBV4-2 to TRBJ1-1, with D unclear. V lost 1 base to trimming and J lost 1 base, with 7 bases between them. CDR3 length equals 14 residues. Germline CDR1 LGHNA, CDR2 YNFKEQ. The CDR3 DNA reads TGTGCCAGCAGCCAAGTTGGCCAGAACACTGAAGCTTTCTTT. This encodes CASSQVGQNTEAFF.

The chain links TRBV12-5 to TRBJ2-7, with D tentatively TRBD1 or TRBD2 (5 bases each). V was shortened by 0 bases and J by 0 bases, with 6 bases between the two germline ends. The CDR3 sequence is 14 residues long. Germline V CDR1 and CDR2: LGHNT, FRNRAP. The CDR3 DNA is TGTGCTAGTGGTTTGGTTGGGGGCTCCTACGAGCAGTACTTC. It translates to CASGLVGGSYEQYF. The complete variable domain, with remaining parts taken from reference TRBV12-5 and TRBJ2-7, reads DARVTQTPRHKVTEMGQEVTMRCQPILGHNTVFWYRQTMMQGLELLAYFRNRAPLDDSGMPKDRFSAEMPDATLATLKIQPSEPRDSAVYFCASGLVGGSYEQYFGPGTRLTVT.

The V and J genes are TRBV11-2 and TRBJ2-1, with D possibly TRBD1 on 5 matching bases. Germline V gene lookup returns CDR1 SGHAT and CDR2 FQNNGV. The CDR3 has 15 residues. The germline V and J ends were trimmed by 11 bases and 3 bases, with 20 bases remaining between them. For the CDR3, the DNA is TGTGCCTCCAGGGCGTTGAGGATGGGCTACAATGAGCAGTTCTTC. Protein sequence: CASRALRMGYNEQFF.

This clone has a handful of counts. V is TRBV2 and J is TRBJ1-2; possible D gene TRBD1, 6 bases. Trimming took off 1 base at V and 7 bases at J, with 7 bases between the two ends. The germline V gene encodes CDR1 SNHLY and CDR2 FYNNEI. The CDR3 loop spans 12 amino acids. The CDR3 sequence is CASSEGGGGYTF. Here the CDR3 DNA reads TGTGCCAGCAGTGAAGGAGGGGGTGGCTACACCTTC. The entire variable domain, with the rest obtained from reference TRBV2 and TRBJ1-2, is as follows: EPEVTQTPSHQVTQMGQEVILRCVPISNHLYFYWYRQILGQKVEFLVSFYNNEISEKSEIFDDQFSVERPDGSNFTLKIRSTKLEDSAMYFCASSEGGGGYTFGSGTRLTVV.

This clone was seen only a few times. Other DNA sequences in this sample translate to the same CDR3. This chain links TRBV6-5 with TRBJ1-1; no definite D call. Germline V gene lookup returns CDR1 MNHEY and CDR2 SVGAGI. The CDR3 contains 13 residues. V gave up 0 bases and J gave up 2 bases, with 4 bases separating them. The CDR3 region is CASSYSANTEAFF. The CDR3 region has the DNA TGTGCCAGCAGTTACTCGGCCAACACTGAAGCTTTCTTT.